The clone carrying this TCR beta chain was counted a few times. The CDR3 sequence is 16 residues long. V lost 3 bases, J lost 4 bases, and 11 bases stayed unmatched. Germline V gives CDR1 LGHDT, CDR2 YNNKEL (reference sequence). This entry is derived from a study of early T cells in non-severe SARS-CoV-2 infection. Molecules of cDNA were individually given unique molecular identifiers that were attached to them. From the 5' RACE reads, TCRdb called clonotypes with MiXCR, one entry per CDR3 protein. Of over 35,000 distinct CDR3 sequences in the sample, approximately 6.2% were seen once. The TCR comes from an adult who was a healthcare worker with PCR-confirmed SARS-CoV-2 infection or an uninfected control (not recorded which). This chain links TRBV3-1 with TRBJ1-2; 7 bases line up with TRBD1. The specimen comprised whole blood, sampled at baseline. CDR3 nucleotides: TGTGCCAGCAGCCATTCCGGGACAGACGCATTCTATGGCTACACCTTC. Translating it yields CASSHSGTDAFYGYTF.